Reported below is one T cell receptor (beta chain). Its antigen is still unknown. No base quality values were provided; no much bigger clone lies one nucleotide off. A patient's vitiligo counted as stable when the lesions had not changed at all during the previous 6 months. To count as stable, patients also needed to show no confetti depigmentation, which is a clinical sign of active vitiligo. Any patient who had received treatment in the previous three months was excluded. PBMCs were isolated from heparinized blood by Ficoll density gradient centrifugation and then flash-frozen. Trimming accounts for 5 bases at V and 0 bases at J, while the number of junction bases matched to no gene is 9. Spanning cysteine to phenylalanine, the CDR3 consists of 16 amino acids. The entry retains the CDR3 DNA only, 48 bases that are in frame from base 1. CDR1 and CDR2 are drawn from the germline V gene: SGHTA, FQGNSA.

The entry originates in a study of resident and recirculating memory T cells in vitiligo (dated by TCRdb to the late 2010s). For the wider study: For TCR beta sequencing, each of 3 stable vitiligo patients provided PBMCs along with epidermis taken by shave biopsy from two lesional and two nonlesional sites. Samples were homogenized without cell sorting just before genomic DNA extraction with the Qiagen DNeasy Blood & Tissue Kit. The human TCR beta sequencing tested whether specific clones in lesional vitiligo skin differed from clones in nonlesional skin and blood.

The immunoSEQ hsTCRB kit was used to amplify TCR beta chains from genomic DNA. Sequencing of TCR beta libraries was performed on an Illumina MiSeq instrument by the immunoSEQ service. The published analysis was carried out like this. Repertoire data were analyzed with the immunoSEQ Analyzer. What TCRdb holds here is the immuneACCESS table cut down to in-frame rearrangements. Part of the clones is not present; checked against another copy, under half of the missing clones reflect an unresolved V gene, and the others are unexplained. V and J calls and clone size are given by that table; D and trimming were obtained from the DNA. This sample comprises 70,000 to 95,000 clones, just over 90% of them detected only once. The biggest ten clones account for around 5.1% of the sample. Results the study describes overall, beyond this receptor: No single dominant TCR clone was found, and clonality differed from one vitiligo lesion to another. Working out how much the T cell clones identified in the vitiligo lesions and the human Trm versus Tcm pools each contribute will require future mechanistic studies. TCR sequences were not shared across biopsy sites or across patients, which suggests that different T cell clones infiltrate different lesions, a pattern described as private specificity. Overlap and correlation analysis found no significant repertoire overlap between any two biopsies, even biopsies from the same patient, apart from each lesion compared with itself.

The rearranged chain carries TRBV7-2 and TRBJ2-7; 8 central nucleotides agree with TRBD2. The sample comprised blood. The receptor comes from a male donor with vitiligo. The sequenced DNA: TGTGCCAGCAGCCTCGACACCGGGACTAGCTCCTACGAGCAGTACTTC. Translated, this gives CASSLDTGTSSYEQYF.